This T cell receptor (beta chain) was sequenced during a study of cytomegalovirus exposure and HLA in healthy donors. The PCR ran on 60 Vbeta and 13 Jbeta primers. The data were produced by immunoSEQ multiplex PCR, yet TCRdb's version contains in-frame clones alone and is incomplete. This sample yields 150,000 to 200,000 clones, of which around 79% are seen a single time; 1.6% belongs to the top ten. The CDR3 covers 15 residues. J gave up 5 bases and V 2 bases, and 7 bases lay outside the gene matches. Germline V gene data show CDR1 as MDHEN and CDR2 as SYDVKM. The source material was PBMCs. The chain has TRBV28 and TRBJ1-2; 8 bases fit TRBD1. This receptor was taken from a woman aged 50 to 60 in good health and CMV-seronegative. The CDR3 here is CASSLRVGQGYGYTF. CDR3 in DNA: TGTGCCAGCAGTTTACGCGTCGGACAGGGTTATGGCTACACCTTC.